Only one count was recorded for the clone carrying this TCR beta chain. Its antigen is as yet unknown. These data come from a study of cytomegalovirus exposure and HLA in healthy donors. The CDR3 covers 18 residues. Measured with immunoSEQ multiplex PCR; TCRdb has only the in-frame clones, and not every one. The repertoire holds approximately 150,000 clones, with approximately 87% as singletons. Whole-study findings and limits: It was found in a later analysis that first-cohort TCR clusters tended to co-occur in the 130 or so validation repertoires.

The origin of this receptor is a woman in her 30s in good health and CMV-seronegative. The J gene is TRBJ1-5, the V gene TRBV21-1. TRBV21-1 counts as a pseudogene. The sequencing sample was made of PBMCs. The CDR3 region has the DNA TGTGCCAGCAGCAAACTAGAGAGGCCAGAAAATAGCAATCAGCCCCAGCATTTT. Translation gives CASSKLERPENSNQPQHF.